A selection of T cell receptor beta chains follows, all from one sample in a study of shared clonotypes between healthy human individuals. Clones were sequenced by immunoSEQ multiplex PCR, and TCRdb holds only the in-frame ones, with some missing. The sample carries 2 million to 2.5 million clones, 90% to 95% recorded once. The sequenced sample consisted of naive CD4+ T cells sorted from blood. The receptors stem from a young man in good health. Both conserved end residues are part of each CDR3. Each record gives: J gene, V gene, clone size, D gene, CDR3 protein, CDR3 DNA. The D gene is left open where the match is weak. A clone size is listed for some rows: how often the clone was seen (once, few, many), or a class if it is expanded.

J: TRBJ2-7; V: TRBV2; size: once; D: TRBD1; CDR3: CARSGTGTSSYEQYF; DNA: TGTGCCAGGTCCGGGACAGGTACAAGCTCCTACGAGCAGTACTTC
J: TRBJ1-5; V: TRBV11-3; size: NA; D: NA; CDR3: CASSLEKGSLPQHF; DNA: TGTGCCAGCAGCTTAGAAAAGGGTAGTCTGCCCCAGCATTTT
J: TRBJ2-1; V: TRBV11-3; size: NA; D: TRBD1; CDR3: CASSLGQGEQFF; DNA: TGTGCCAGCAGCTTAGGACAGGGGGAGCAGTTCTTC
J: TRBJ1-6; V: TRBV6-4; size: NA; D: NA; CDR3: CASSDSDTYNSPLHF; DNA: TGTGCCAGCAGTGACTCGGACACCTATAATTCACCCCTCCACTTT
J: TRBJ2-3; V: TRBV7-9; size: NA; D: NA; CDR3: CASSSLGGGIDTQYF; DNA: TGTGCCAGCAGCTCACTAGGAGGGGGCATAGATACGCAGTATTTT
J: TRBJ2-3; V: TRBV4-1; size: NA; D: NA; CDR3: CASSQGGGGQGDTQYF; DNA: TGCGCCAGCAGCCAAGGAGGCGGGGGCCAGGGAGATACGCAGTATTTT
J: TRBJ1-2; V: TRBV6-1; size: NA; D: TRBD1; CDR3: CASSERDRDRWAGYTF; DNA: TGTGCCAGCAGTGAAAGGGATCGGGACAGGTGGGCGGGCTACACCTTC
J: TRBJ2-2; V: TRBV7-8; size: NA; D: NA; CDR3: CASSFGQGNTGELFF; DNA: TGTGCCAGCAGCTTTGGGCAGGGGAACACCGGGGAGCTGTTTTTT
J: TRBJ2-3; V: TRBV5-1; size: NA; D: TRBD1; CDR3: CASSRQGDTDTQYF; DNA: TGCGCCAGCAGCCGACAGGGGGATACAGATACGCAGTATTTT
J: TRBJ2-7; V: TRBV1; size: NA; D: NA; CDR3: CTSSPPGRTQNPRYEQYF; DNA: TGCACCAGCAGCCCTCCGGGCCGGACTCAAAATCCACGGTACGAGCAGTACTTC
J: TRBJ2-7; V: TRBV19; size: NA; D: NA; CDR3: CASSRDTSYEQYF; DNA: TGTGCCAGTAGTAGGGACACATCCTACGAGCAGTACTTC
J: TRBJ2-7; V: TRBV30; size: NA; D: NA; CDR3: CAWSGQLGSYEQYF; DNA: TGTGCCTGGAGTGGCCAGTTGGGCTCCTACGAGCAGTACTTC